Below, 20 T cell receptor beta chains from the same sample are listed, as sequenced in a study of OX40 agonist ivuxolimab in advanced cancers. The data were produced by immunoSEQ multiplex PCR, yet TCRdb's version contains in-frame clones alone and is incomplete. The sample includes more than 20,000 clones, over 75% of them seen just once. The sequencing here drew on CD4+ or CD8+ T cells sorted from blood, taken in a trial of the OX40 agonist ivuxolimab. The receptor set was obtained from an adult with an advanced solid tumor such as melanoma, head and neck, liver or kidney cancer.

This chain uses TRBV4-3 with TRBJ2-7; possible D gene TRBD1, 5 bases. The CDR3 is made up of 14 amino acids. Germline V lookup: CDR1 LGHNA, CDR2 YSLEER. Trimming cost V 2 bases and J 6 bases, with 14 bases left between them. This chain's CDR3 is CASSQNTGPREQYF. CDR3 bases: TGCGCCAGCAGCCAAAACACAGGACCCCGCGAGCAGTACTTC.

This sequence joins TRBV27 and TRBJ1-2, with D unclear. Per germline, CDR1 MNHEY and CDR2 SMNVEV (reference sequence). Trimming removed 6 bases at V and 4 bases at J, with 15 bases between. The CDR3 is 14 residues long. The CDR3 loop is CASRQFPGSYGYTF. The CDR3 nucleotides read TGTGCCAGCAGGCAATTCCCGGGCTCCTATGGCTACACCTTC.

The chain links TRBV6-5 to TRBJ1-5; 9 bases map to TRBD1. Germline trimming cut 7 bases from V and 7 bases from J; bases unmatched to any gene: 5. The CDR3 consists of 13 residues. CDR1 is MNHEY, CDR2 SVGAGI, per germline. CDR3 protein: CASTTGGGQPQHF. The CDR3 region has the DNA TGTGCCAGCACGACAGGGGGAGGCCAGCCCCAGCATTTT.

This chain uses TRBV5-1 with TRBJ2-7, with TRBD1 identical over 10 bases. CDR3 length equals 15 residues. V dropped 5 bases and J dropped 6; count of bases not matched to a gene: 11. CDR1 and CDR2 from the germline V gene are SGHRS and YFSETQ. The CDR3 DNA is TGCGCCAGCAGTCAGACCGGGACAGGGGATGGCGAGCAGTACTTC. It encodes CASSQTGTGDGEQYF.

This CDR3 is CASSPPREEELFF. The DNA for the CDR3 is TGTGCCAGCAGCCCCCCTAGGGAGGAGGAGCTGTTTTTT. The chain has TRBV7-8 and TRBJ2-2, with D perhaps matching TRBD2 (6 bases). V was cut by 5 bases and J by 10 bases, with 14 bases left in between. This CDR3 is built from 13 residues. In germline, CDR1 is SGHVS, CDR2 FQNEAQ.

The table lists this clone with a count of one. The chain has TRBV15 and TRBJ2-6; 7 nucleotides match TRBD1. Germline CDR1 and CDR2: LNHNV and YYDKDF (reference sequence). The CDR3 extends over 19 amino acids. V gave up 8 bases and J gave up 0 bases; unmatched junction bases: 16. The CDR3 loop reads CATSRVLGDRASGANVLTF. The DNA of the CDR3 is TGTGCCACCTCCAGGGTGTTAGGAGACAGGGCCTCTGGGGCCAACGTCCTGACTTTC.

This clone was seen a few times. This chain joins TRBV18 and TRBJ2-7, with no clear D. There are 14 residues in the CDR3. V lost 2 bases and J 6 bases, leaving 14 bases between the germline ends. Germline lookup yields CDR1 KGHSH and CDR2 LQKENI. The CDR3 DNA sequence: TGTGCCAGCTCACCAAGTAGCCTGAAGGGCGAGCAGTACTTC. It yields the protein CASSPSSLKGEQYF.

The CDR3 region is CASSEAHGNTIYF. The CDR3 coding sequence is TGTGCCAGCAGTGAAGCCCACGGAAACACCATATATTTT. The chain carries TRBV6-1 and TRBJ1-3; D call uncertain. Trimming pared 0 bases from V and 4 bases from J, leaving 4 bases between. The CDR3 totals 13 residues. Germline V lookup: CDR1 MNHNS, CDR2 SASEGT.

V gene TRBV27 combines with J gene TRBJ2-1, with D maybe TRBD2 (5 bases). Germline V gene lookup returns CDR1 MNHEY and CDR2 SMNVEV (reference sequence). This CDR3 is 17 amino acids long. The V and J ends lost 5 bases and 2 bases respectively, with 19 bases between them. The CDR3 sequence is CASSTRGRSGTYNEQFF. The CDR3 DNA sequence: TGTGCCAGCAGTACGAGAGGCCGCTCGGGGACCTACAATGAGCAGTTCTTC.

The chain has TRBV6-1 and TRBJ1-2, with 9 bases matching TRBD1. V was clipped by 2 bases and J by 6 bases; unmatched bases: 4. The CDR3 covers 14 residues. Germline V lookup: CDR1 MNHNS, CDR2 SASEGT. As DNA, the CDR3 is TGTGCCAGCAGTGAACTACAGGGGGCTAATGGCTACACCTTC. Its protein product is CASSELQGANGYTF.

The J gene is TRBJ1-5, the V gene TRBV7-9, with 10 bases identical to TRBD1. Germline lookup yields CDR1 SEHNR and CDR2 FQNEAQ (reference sequence). Trimming cost V 5 bases and J 0 bases; bases outside gene matches: 7. The CDR3 totals 17 residues. The CDR3 sequence: CASSNGQGVGSNQPQHF. The CDR3 coding sequence is TGTGCCAGCAGCAATGGACAGGGGGTGGGTAGCAATCAGCCCCAGCATTTT.

This clone has just one count. Written as DNA, the CDR3 is TGTGCCAGCAGTACAGGTAACCGCGGCAATCAGCCCCAGCATTTT. It encodes CASSTGNRGNQPQHF. V gene TRBV2 combines with J gene TRBJ1-5; the D gene is possibly TRBD1 (5 bases). The V and J ends lost 5 bases and 2 bases respectively, with 13 bases between them. Germline V gene lookup returns CDR1 SNHLY and CDR2 FYNNEI. This CDR3 contains 15 residues.

The chain links TRBV28 to TRBJ1-2; no firm D call. Germline V lookup: CDR1 MDHEN, CDR2 SYDVKM. Trimming shortened V by 5 bases and J by 7 bases, and 11 bases separated the two germline ends. The CDR3 has 12 amino acids. CDR3 protein: CASSTSFSGYTF. The CDR3 DNA is TGTGCCAGCAGTACCTCTTTCAGTGGCTACACCTTC.

This chain uses TRBV7-2 with TRBJ2-3, with 9 bases matching TRBD2. Germline V gives CDR1 SGHTA, CDR2 FQGNSA. Trimming removed 6 bases from V and 7 bases from J; junction bases left unmatched: 8. CDR3 length equals 14 residues. CDR3 DNA: TGTGCCAGCAGTTCCCGCGGGAGGGTGAATACGCAGTATTTT. Protein sequence: CASSSRGRVNTQYF. Using reference TRBV7-2 and TRBJ2-3 for the parts outside the CDR3, the full variable domain is GAGVSQSPSNKVTEKGKDVELRCDPISGHTALYWYRQSLGQGLEFLIYFQGNSAPDKSGLPSDRFSAERTGGSVSTLTIQRTQQEDSAVYLCASSSRGRVNTQYFGPGTRLTVL.

The chain carries TRBV19 and TRBJ2-5; no definite D call. V was clipped by 3 bases and J by 5 bases, with 10 bases between them. CDR3 size: 13 residues. In germline, CDR1 is LNHDA, CDR2 SQIVND (reference sequence). The CDR3 DNA reads TGTGCCAGTAGTATGGCGATAGGGGAGACCCAGTACTTC. Its protein product is CASSMAIGETQYF.

This clone was counted between two and nine times. This chain joins TRBV19 and TRBJ1-5; 9 nucleotides match TRBD1. V was clipped by 0 bases and J by 5 bases; unmatched bases: 14. The CDR3 totals 19 residues. Germline assignment: CDR1 LNHDA and CDR2 SQIVND (reference sequence). The CDR3 DNA reads TGTGCCAGTAGTATAGAGGGACAGGGTTATGAGGGTCGGGATCAGCCCCAGCATTTT. This gives the protein CASSIEGQGYEGRDQPQHF.

This chain links TRBV6-1 with TRBJ1-1; D not resolved. The germline CDR1 and CDR2 sequences are MNHNS and SASEGT. The CDR3 spans 14 residues. The germline V and J ends were trimmed by 1 base and 1 base, with 7 bases remaining between them. The CDR3 loop is CASSEVWENTEAFF. The CDR3 region has the DNA TGTGCCAGCAGTGAAGTGTGGGAGAACACTGAAGCTTTCTTT.

V gene TRBV5-4 combines with J gene TRBJ2-1, with 12 bases aligning to TRBD2. J was trimmed by 7 bases and V by 4 bases; bases with no gene match: 3. This CDR3 is built from 14 residues. CDR1 is SGHNT, CDR2 YYREEE, per germline (reference sequence). The DNA of the CDR3 is TGTGCCAGCAGCCTAGCGGGAGGGACTAATGAGCAGTTCTTC. It encodes CASSLAGGTNEQFF.

CDR3 protein: CATSGGDADTQYF. The CDR3 nucleotides are TGTGCCACATCAGGGGGGGACGCAGATACGCAGTATTTT. The rearrangement uses TRBV7-9 and TRBJ2-3; D could derive from TRBD1 or TRBD2 (7 bases each). Germline V gene data show CDR1 as SEHNR and CDR2 as FQNEAQ (reference sequence). This CDR3 comprises 13 residues. The V and J ends lost 10 bases and 4 bases respectively, with 15 bases between them.

This rearrangement joins TRBV30 to TRBJ1-5; 8 bases fit TRBD1. Germline-derived CDR1 and CDR2 are GTSNPN and SVGIG (reference sequence). This CDR3 region has 13 residues. The V segment lost 5 bases and the J segment 6 bases; nucleotides outside the gene matches: 6. CDR3 DNA: TGTGCCTGGCGCGGACAGGGCGGTCAGCCCCAGCATTTT. It specifies CAWRGQGGQPQHF. Together with reference TRBV30 and TRBJ1-5, the CDR3 gives the full variable domain: SQTIHQWPATLVQPVGSPLSLECTVEGTSNPNLYWYRQAAGRGLQLLFYSVGIGQISSEVPQNLSASRPQDRQFILSSKKLLLSDSGFYLCAWRGQGGQPQHFGDGTRLSIL.